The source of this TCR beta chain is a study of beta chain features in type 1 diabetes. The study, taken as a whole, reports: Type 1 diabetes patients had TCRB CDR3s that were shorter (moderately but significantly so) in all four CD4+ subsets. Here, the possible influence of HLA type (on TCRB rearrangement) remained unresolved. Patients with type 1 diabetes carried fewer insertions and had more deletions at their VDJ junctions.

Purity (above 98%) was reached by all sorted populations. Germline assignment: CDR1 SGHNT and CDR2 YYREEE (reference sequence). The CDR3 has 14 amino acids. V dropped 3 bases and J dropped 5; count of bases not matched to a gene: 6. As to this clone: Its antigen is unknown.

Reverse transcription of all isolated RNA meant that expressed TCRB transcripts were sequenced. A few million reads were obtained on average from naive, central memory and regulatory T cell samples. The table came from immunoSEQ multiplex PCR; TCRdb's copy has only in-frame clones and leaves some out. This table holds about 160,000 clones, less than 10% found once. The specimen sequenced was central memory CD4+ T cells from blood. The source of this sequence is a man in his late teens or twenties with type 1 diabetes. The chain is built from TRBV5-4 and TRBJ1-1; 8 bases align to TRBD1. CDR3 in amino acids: CASSSGQGRTEAFF. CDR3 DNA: TGTGCCAGCAGCTCCGGACAGGGAAGAACTGAAGCTTTCTTT.